This T cell receptor beta chain is from a study of T-cell reconstitution after alpha-beta-depleted transplantation in children (TCRdb year 2016). With regard to the full study: The study quantitatively tracked T-cell immune reconstitution after TCRalphabeta/CD19-depleted allogeneic hematopoietic cell transplantation in children using TCR repertoire profiling.

This clonotype was detected ten times or more. Its antigen is currently not known. Base qualities were left out, and no much larger clone turns up one base away. The library relied on PCR. TCRdb names Illumina HiSeq 2500 as the instrument used. TCR libraries were prepared with molecular barcoding, using unique molecular identifiers to normalize TCRbeta repertoire quantification. TCRdb reprocessing: public reads trimmed at Q25 with fastp, clones called with MiXCR, in-frame beta chains kept. CDR3 protein sequences are deduplicated, and each keeps its most common genes and DNA. In this sample the table shows approximately 300,000 distinct CDR3 sequences, roughly 12% of which occur a single time. Of the sample, less than 25% falls within the top ten clones. At the junction V is shortened by 3 bases and J by 6 bases; bases outside the gene matches: 11. For CDR1 and CDR2, the germline V gene lists SGHRS and YFSETQ. Spanning cysteine to phenylalanine, the CDR3 consists of 17 amino acids. Of all the DNA, just the CDR3 is kept, 51 bases in frame from base 1.

Study-level results and caveats: The frequencies of hyperexpanded clones fell over the following months, and after one year, T-cell counts and TCRbeta diversity were mostly attributed to newly produced T cells. The apparently early alphabetaT-cell count recovery about two months after transplant was reportedly dependent on only several hundred rapidly expanded clones derived from non-depleted graft cells. In some patients, the high TCRbeta diversity seen at day 60 was put down to recipient T cells and intrathymic progenitors that had survived conditioning.

The treatment or condition tag for this specimen amounts to: allogeneic hematopoietic cell transplantation with graft depleted of TCRalphabeta T cells and CD19 B cells. The transplant recipients were children given TCRalphabeta/CD19-depleted allogeneic hematopoietic cell grafts. The rearranged chain carries TRBV5-1 and TRBJ2-2, with 10 bases in between that match TRBD1. This receptor was identified in a male patient aged 2 to 10 who had a stem cell transplant for chronic granulomatous disease, so the T cells may come from the graft donor. Here the sequenced sample was peripheral blood, taken 180 days after TCRalphabeta/CD19-depleted stem cell transplant. The CDR3 has the sequence CASSSTTRQGAAGELFF. The sequenced DNA is TGCGCCAGCAGCTCCACGACAAGACAGGGGGCTGCCGGGGAGCTGTTTTTT.